The 28 T cell receptor beta chains listed next were all sequenced from one sample in a study of blood T cell repertoires in COVID-19. Sequencing was performed with immunoSEQ multiplex PCR; in TCRdb, only in-frame clones are kept and a portion is missing. The sample shows about 52,000 clones, roughly 90% of them seen only once. The sequenced material came from peripheral blood. The receptors originated from a human donor with active COVID-19. The donor label of this sample is uncertain.

This chain links TRBV2 with TRBJ2-3, with D possibly matching TRBD1 (6 bases). Germline CDR1 is SNHLY and CDR2 is FYNNEI. Trimming cost V 8 bases and J 2 bases, with 17 bases left between them. CDR3 length: 15 residues. The DNA of the CDR3 is TGTGCCAGCTGCCACAGGGATCACAACACAGATACGCAGTATTTT. This codes for CASCHRDHNTDTQYF.

This sequence joins TRBV4-2 and TRBJ1-2; 7 bases match TRBD1. Germline values: CDR1 LGHNA, CDR2 YNFKEQ. J gave up 7 bases and V 1 base, and 9 bases lay outside the gene matches. The CDR3 covers 15 residues. CDR3 residues: CASSQVKDRVSGYTF. The CDR3 DNA reads as TGTGCCAGCAGCCAAGTCAAAGACAGGGTTAGTGGCTACACCTTC.

V and J are TRBV4-1 and TRBJ1-4; perhaps TRBD1 as D (6 bases). V gave up 4 bases and J gave up 5 bases, with 11 bases separating them. CDR1 is MGHRA, CDR2 YSYEKL, per germline. The CDR3 has 14 amino acids. CDR3 DNA sequence: TGCGCCAGCAGCCTCGGACAGACGAATGAAAAACTGTTTTTT. Amino acid sequence: CASSLGQTNEKLFF.

The V call is TRBV7-6, the J call TRBJ2-3, with D possibly being TRBD1 (6 bases). CDR3 length equals 15 residues. Germline V gene lookup returns CDR1 SGHVS and CDR2 FNYEAQ. Trimming pared 3 bases from V and 2 bases from J, leaving 12 bases between. The CDR3 DNA is TGTGCCAGCAGCTTCCAACAGGGATTCACAGATACGCAGTATTTT. Residues: CASSFQQGFTDTQYF.

The rearrangement links TRBV7-9 to TRBJ2-3; TRBD2 matches 11 bases. Germline V gives CDR1 SEHNR, CDR2 FQNEAQ (reference sequence). The CDR3 loop spans 17 amino acids. Unmatched junction bases numbered 10, after V lost 8 bases and J lost 0 bases. CDR3 in DNA: TGTGCCAGCGGCCATAGCGGGGGGGCCAGGAGCACAGATACGCAGTATTTT. Translating gives CASGHSGGARSTDTQYF.

The V call is TRBV2, the J call TRBJ2-4; D gene ambiguous. Trimming stripped 4 bases from V and 7 bases from J, with 8 bases between. Per germline, CDR1 SNHLY and CDR2 FYNNEI. The CDR3 loop spans 12 amino acids. The CDR3 DNA is TGTGCCAGCAGTGGAGGAGCTAACATTCAGTACTTC. It specifies CASSGGANIQYF.

V and J are TRBV6-2 or TRBV6-3 and TRBJ2-3, with 14 bases fitting TRBD2. CDR1 is MNHEY and CDR2 is SVGEGT in the germline V gene. The V and J ends lost 2 bases and 5 bases, in that order; junction bases with no gene match: 6. The CDR3 covers 17 residues. The CDR3 region is CASSYRLAGGPRDTQYF. The CDR3, as DNA: TGTGCCAGCAGTTACCGACTAGCGGGGGGGCCGAGAGATACGCAGTATTTT.

The V call is TRBV5-1, the J call TRBJ1-2; the D is unclear. The CDR3 spans 14 residues. Trimming removed 3 bases from V and 4 bases from J, with 13 bases in between. The germline gives CDR1 SGHRS, CDR2 YFSETQ. The CDR3 protein is CASSSSGRSYGYTF. In nucleotides, the CDR3 is TGCGCCAGCAGCTCGTCCGGGAGGTCCTATGGCTACACCTTC.

This chain connects TRBV6-5 to TRBJ2-4; TRBD2 is a possible D gene (6 bases). From germline, CDR1 is MNHEY and CDR2 SVGAGI. The V and J ends lost 5 bases and 14 bases respectively, with 16 bases between them. The CDR3 is made up of 12 amino acids. In nucleotides, the CDR3 is TGTGCCAGCAGTCCCCTCGGGCGGGATGAGTACTTC. As protein: CASSPLGRDEYF.

V usage is TRBV7-3 and J usage is TRBJ2-6, with D perhaps TRBD2 (6 bases). V was shortened by 1 base and J by 2 bases, with 12 bases between the two germline ends. Germline assignment: CDR1 SGHTA and CDR2 FQGTGA. The CDR3 runs 17 residues. Written as DNA, the CDR3 is TGTGCCAGCAGCTTAAGCGCGGGACCAACTGGGGCCAACGTCCTGACTTTC. This translates into CASSLSAGPTGANVLTF. The whole variable domain, remainder taken from reference TRBV7-3 and TRBJ2-6, is GAGVSQTPSNKVTEKGKYVELRCDPISGHTALYWYRQSLGQGPEFLIYFQGTGAADDSGLPNDRFFAVRPEGSVSTLKIQRTERGDSAVYLCASSLSAGPTGANVLTFGAGSRLTVL.

The chain links TRBV5-4 to TRBJ2-3; the match to TRBD2 covers 8 bases. J was trimmed by 1 base and V by 4 bases; bases with no gene match: 8. The V gene's germline CDR1 is SGHNT and CDR2 YYREEE (reference sequence). This CDR3 is built from 16 residues. The CDR3 DNA reads TGTGCCAGCAGCCCGGCGGGGGGAAAGGGCACAGATACGCAGTATTTT. Amino acid sequence: CASSPAGGKGTDTQYF.

In its sample, this clone was seen once. The V call is TRBV7-2, the J call TRBJ1-4, with TRBD1 identical over 7 bases. Unmatched junction bases numbered 7, after V lost 5 bases and J lost 7 bases. CDR1 and CDR2 from the germline V gene are SGHTA and FQGNSA. CDR3 length: 14 residues. The CDR3 nucleotides read TGTGCCAGCAGCCCACGACAGGGCGGTGAAAAACTGTTTTTT. This encodes CASSPRQGGEKLFF.

This clone was counted between two and nine times. CDR3 coding DNA: TGTGCCAGCAGCGTCCTAGAGGCGGGGGAGCTGTTTTTT. It encodes CASSVLEAGELFF. This chain connects TRBV7-3 to TRBJ2-2; the D is unclear. CDR1 is SGHTA, CDR2 FQGTGA, per germline. The germline V and J ends were trimmed by 5 bases and 8 bases, with 12 bases remaining between them. The CDR3 has 13 amino acids.

The chain employs TRBV7-2 and TRBJ1-1; tentative D call: TRBD1 (5 bases). The CDR3 totals 14 residues. Germline CDR1 is SGHTA and CDR2 is FQGNSA. V dropped 0 bases and J dropped 11 bases, with 16 bases sitting between them. DNA of the CDR3: TGTGCCAGCAGCTTAGCGAATAGGGGTTCTGGTGCTTTCTTT. This gives the protein CASSLANRGSGAFF.

This clone appeared a few times. This sequence joins TRBV4-1 and TRBJ2-7; 11 bases are a match to TRBD2. The V gene's germline CDR1 is MGHRA and CDR2 YSYEKL. V was pared by 3 bases and J by 0 bases, with 13 bases of the junction left unmatched. This CDR3 has 19 residues. The CDR3 DNA reads TGCGCCAGCAGCCAGACCACTAGCGGGGGAAATTACAGCTCCTACGAGCAGTACTTC. It codes for CASSQTTSGGNYSSYEQYF.

The rearrangement uses TRBV14 and TRBJ2-4, with 7 bases that match TRBD1. The CDR3 runs to 15 residues. J was trimmed by 0 bases and V by 3 bases; bases with no gene match: 2. The germline V gene has CDR1 SGHDN and CDR2 FVKESK. The CDR3 DNA reads TGTGCCAGCAGCCACCAGGGGGAAGCCAAAAACATTCAGTACTTC. Translating it yields CASSHQGEAKNIQYF.

This chain uses TRBV4-3 with TRBJ1-2; no clear D gene. CDR1 is LGHNA, CDR2 YSLEER, per germline. V lost 0 bases to trimming and J lost 0 bases, with 11 bases between them. The CDR3 has 16 amino acids. CDR3 protein: CASSQEYGLANYGYTF. CDR3 nucleotide sequence: TGCGCCAGCAGCCAAGAATACGGGTTAGCTAACTATGGCTACACCTTC.

The genes are TRBV6-1 and TRBJ2-1; D gene ambiguous. V lost 2 bases to trimming and J lost 0 bases, with 8 bases between them. This CDR3 comprises 15 residues. Germline CDR1 and CDR2: MNHNS and SASEGT. Here the CDR3 reads CASSELRSSYNEQFF. In nucleotides, the CDR3 is TGTGCCAGCAGTGAACTACGGAGCTCCTACAATGAGCAGTTCTTC.

The genes are TRBV18 and TRBJ1-3; D is possibly TRBD1 (5 bases). The V gene's germline CDR1 is KGHSH and CDR2 LQKENI. Trimming left V 3 bases short and J 2 bases short, with 11 bases between. CDR3 length equals 15 residues. The CDR3 sequence: CASSPARETGNTIYF. The CDR3 DNA reads as TGTGCCAGCTCACCGGCCAGGGAAACTGGAAACACCATATATTTT. Together with reference TRBV18 and TRBJ1-3, the CDR3 gives the full variable domain: NAGVMQNPRHLVRRRGQEARLRCSPMKGHSHVYWYRQLPEEGLKFMVYLQKENIIDESGMPKERFSAEFPKEGPSILRIQQVVRGDSAAYFCASSPARETGNTIYFGEGSWLTVV.

The chain is built from TRBV6-5 and TRBJ2-2, with TRBD1 matching 10 bases. The CDR3 covers 15 residues. Trimming took 6 bases from V and 5 from J; bases not matched to a gene: 6. Germline V gene sequence: CDR1 MNHEY, CDR2 SVGAGI. DNA for the CDR3: TGTGCCAGCAGACGACAGGGGGCAAATACCGGGGAGCTGTTTTTT. Protein sequence: CASRRQGANTGELFF.

V gene TRBV7-8 combines with J gene TRBJ2-2; TRBD2 matches 12 bases. Germline CDR1 reads SGHVS; CDR2 reads FQNEAQ. With V trimmed by 2 bases and J by 0 bases, 4 bases remained unmatched. The CDR3 runs 18 residues. The CDR3 nucleotides read TGTGCCAGCAGCTTACCCCGACTAGCGGGGGCGAACACCGGGGAGCTGTTTTTT. This encodes CASSLPRLAGANTGELFF.

V usage is TRBV9 and J usage is TRBJ2-7; TRBD1 might be the D (6 bases). From germline, CDR1 is SGDLS and CDR2 YYNGEE. V was trimmed by 2 bases and J by 5 bases, leaving 14 bases between them. CDR3 size: 14 residues. The CDR3 DNA follows: TGTGCCAGCAGCGTGGGGACACAGGGCCACGAGCAGTACTTC. It encodes CASSVGTQGHEQYF.

This clone was seen a handful of times. The rearrangement links TRBV6-2 or TRBV6-3 to TRBJ1-1; weak D call: TRBD1 (5 bases). Germline CDR1 and CDR2: MNHEY and SVGEGT. With 2 bases removed from V and 2 bases from J, the gap between germline ends came to 12 bases. The CDR3 spans 15 residues. The CDR3 is CASSYDRRANTEAFF. CDR3 nucleotides: TGTGCCAGCAGTTACGACAGAAGGGCTAACACTGAAGCTTTCTTT.

V usage is TRBV7-2 and J usage is TRBJ2-5, with a tentative D call TRBD2 (6 bases). Germline-derived CDR1 and CDR2 are SGHTA and FQGNSA. Trimming shortened V by 1 base and J by 7 bases, and 10 bases separated the two germline ends. The CDR3 loop spans 13 amino acids. Here the CDR3 DNA reads TGTGCCAGCAGCTTAGGCGGGGTCGGGACCCAGTACTTC. The encoded protein is CASSLGGVGTQYF.

Comment on this clone: Different DNA sequences within this sample yield the same CDR3. The chain couples TRBV6-5 to TRBJ1-1; D is unclear. This CDR3 comprises 13 residues. Per the germline V gene, CDR1 is MNHEY and CDR2 is SVGAGI. The ends were cut back, 7 bases at V and 0 bases at J, with 9 bases in the middle. The CDR3 region has the DNA TGTGCCAGCACCCGGGGTATGAACACTGAAGCTTTCTTT. It yields the protein CASTRGMNTEAFF.

This chain links TRBV7-9 with TRBJ2-5; TRBD1 matches at 8 bases. The CDR3 runs 13 residues. Germline V gives CDR1 SEHNR, CDR2 FQNEAQ (reference sequence). Trimming took 4 bases from V and 7 from J; bases not matched to a gene: 5. CDR3 in DNA: TGTGCCAGCAGCTCTGGACAGGGAATGACCCAGTACTTC. Translated: CASSSGQGMTQYF.

The V and J genes are TRBV11-2 and TRBJ1-1, with D tentatively TRBD1 (6 bases). CDR3 length: 14 residues. The germline V gene has CDR1 SGHAT and CDR2 FQNNGV. The V end was cut by 5 bases, the J end by 2 bases, with 12 bases between. Written as DNA, the CDR3 is TGTGCCAGCAGCCCGCGGGGGGCAAACACTGAAGCTTTCTTT. It yields the protein CASSPRGANTEAFF.

The chain couples TRBV6-1 to TRBJ2-5, with 14 nucleotides matching TRBD2. J was trimmed by 5 bases and V by 4 bases; bases with no gene match: 6. Looked up from germline, CDR1 is MNHNS and CDR2 is SASEGT. CDR3 length: 16 residues. The CDR3 nucleotides read TGTGCCAGCAGTGCTTGGACTAGCGGGGGGCAGGAGACCCAGTACTTC. Translated, it gives CASSAWTSGGQETQYF.